This T cell receptor beta chain is drawn from a study of blood T cells in healthy people across ages. To note about this clonotype: Its target is not known.

Extracted total RNA amounted to at least 6 micrograms for each sample. Findings and limits, study-wide: A strong correlation was found between TCR beta diversity and the percentage of naive T cells. Naive and antigen-experienced cells were not separated, limiting conclusive comparison.

This CDR3 spans 15 amino acids. V was trimmed by 8 bases and J by 0 bases, leaving 19 bases between them. Germline V lookup: CDR1 SQVTM, CDR2 ANQGSEA. Together with a sample-barcoded 5' primer, a J-beta primer mix was included in a second PCR lasting roughly 7 to 11 cycles. Each cDNA was tagged by a template-switch adaptor containing 12 random nucleotides. TCRdb analysed the 5' RACE reads with MiXCR anew, one entry per CDR3 protein. The sample lists roughly 860,000 distinct CDR3 sequences; under 80% were seen once. This sequence was found in a man between 25 and 39 years old in good health. Sequencing was carried out using blood. The rearrangement uses TRBV29-1 and TRBJ1-1; D is unclear. In DNA, the CDR3 is TGCAGCTGTTCACACCCCTATTCCATGAACACTGAAGCTTTCTTT. It specifies CSCSHPYSMNTEAFF.